This is a list of T cell receptor beta chains from one sample in a study of CD8 T cells in ankylosing spondylitis. TCRdb itself ran the 5' RACE reads through MiXCR, one entry per CDR3 protein. There are more than 250,000 distinct CDR3 sequences in the sample; more than 9% occur only once, and roughly 9.5% lies in the top ten. The sequencing input was blood, either unsorted or a sorted T cell fraction (not recorded which). The receptors here all came from a female donor with ankylosing spondylitis or in good health (not recorded which). CDR3s include the opening cysteine and the closing phenylalanine or tryptophan. D genes are given only for firm matches. Size is omitted from some rows. Given values are once, few, many or a class for expanded clones.

D: .; V: TRBV6-2/TRBV6-3; J: TRBJ2-1; size: few; CDR3: CASSEVVGHEQFF; DNA: TGTGCCAGCAGTGAGGTGGTTGGGCATGAGCAGTTCTTC
D: TRBD1; V: TRBV7-2; J: TRBJ1-2; size: .; CDR3: CASILFRDSGYTF; DNA: TGTGCCAGCATCTTATTCCGGGACAGCGGCTACACCTTC
D: .; V: TRBV4-2; J: TRBJ2-7; size: many; CDR3: CASSQTVSSYEQYF; DNA: TGTGCCAGCAGCCAGACGGTTAGCTCCTACGAGCAGTACTTC
D: .; V: TRBV5-1; J: TRBJ2-3; size: many; CDR3: CASSLAGDTQYF; DNA: TGCGCCAGCAGCTTGGCGGGAGATACGCAGTATTTT
D: .; V: TRBV29-1; J: TRBJ2-3; size: many; CDR3: CSVGKAADTQYF; DNA: TGCAGCGTTGGCAAAGCGGCTGATACGCAGTATTTT
D: TRBD1; V: TRBV5-5; J: TRBJ1-4; size: many; CDR3: CASSLGGQGGEKLFF; DNA: TGTGCCAGCTCCCTTGGGGGACAGGGAGGGGAAAAACTGTTTTTT
D: .; V: TRBV29-1; J: TRBJ1-1; size: many; CDR3: CSVGSNTEAFF; DNA: TGCAGCGTTGGTTCGAACACTGAAGCTTTCTTT
D: TRBD1; V: TRBV20-1; J: TRBJ2-7; size: few; CDR3: CSARQLRLQGVSYEQYF; DNA: TGCAGTGCTAGACAATTGCGTTTACAGGGGGTTTCCTACGAGCAGTACTTC
D: TRBD2; V: TRBV5-1; J: TRBJ2-5; size: many; CDR3: CASSSGPASGGETQYF; DNA: TGCGCCAGCAGCTCGGGACCCGCTAGCGGGGGGGAGACCCAGTACTTC
D: .; V: TRBV30; J: TRBJ1-1; size: few; CDR3: CAGEGRLNTEAFF; DNA: TGTGCCGGGGAGGGCAGATTGAACACTGAAGCTTTCTTT
D: TRBD2; V: TRBV5-1; J: TRBJ2-1; size: .; CDR3: CASSPGTSAPLGEQFF; DNA: TGCGCCAGCAGCCCTGGGACTAGCGCGCCCTTGGGGGAGCAGTTCTTC
D: .; V: TRBV20-1; J: TRBJ2-1; size: few; CDR3: CSARDNSRNYNEQFF; DNA: TGCAGTGCTAGAGATAACTCCCGAAACTACAATGAGCAGTTCTTC
D: TRBD2; V: TRBV7-2; J: TRBJ2-3; size: .; CDR3: CASSPTSGGGDTQYF; DNA: TGTGCCAGCAGCCCCACTAGCGGGGGGGGAGATACGCAGTATTTT
D: .; V: TRBV29-1; J: TRBJ2-7; size: .; CDR3: CSGGDGSPSYEQYF; DNA: TGCAGCGGGGGGGACGGATCCCCCTCCTACGAGCAGTACTTC
D: .; V: TRBV5-1; J: TRBJ2-1; size: many; CDR3: CASSFTGTLYNEQFF; DNA: TGCGCCAGCAGCTTTACCGGGACATTATACAATGAGCAGTTCTTC
D: .; V: TRBV20-1; J: TRBJ2-3; size: .; CDR3: CSAKGGRNSDTQYF; DNA: TGCAGTGCTAAGGGGGGGAGGAACTCAGATACGCAGTATTTT
D: TRBD2; V: TRBV11-1; J: TRBJ2-1; size: .; CDR3: CASSRRTSGSWGEQFF; DNA: TGTGCCAGCAGCCGTCGAACTAGCGGGAGTTGGGGTGAGCAGTTCTTC
D: TRBD2; V: TRBV7-7; J: TRBJ2-1; size: .; CDR3: CASSLVGRASEQFF; DNA: TGTGCCAGCAGCTTAGTCGGGAGGGCCTCTGAGCAGTTCTTC
D: .; V: TRBV5-1; J: TRBJ2-1; size: many; CDR3: CASSQMRASWRTALLF; DNA: TGCGCCAGCAGCCAAATGCGGGCTAGCTGGCGGACTGCTTTGCTCTTC
D: .; V: TRBV25-1; J: TRBJ1-3; size: many; CDR3: CASSATGSSGNTIYF; DNA: TGTGCCAGCAGTGCAACAGGGTCCTCTGGAAACACCATATATTTT
D: TRBD2; V: TRBV5-1; J: TRBJ2-1; size: .; CDR3: CASSVAGGYEQFF; DNA: TGCGCCAGCAGCGTAGCGGGGGGGTATGAGCAGTTCTTC
D: .; V: TRBV20-1; J: TRBJ2-7; size: many; CDR3: CSASHPGTSYEQYF; DNA: TGCAGTGCTAGTCATCCCGGGACCTCCTACGAGCAGTACTTC
D: TRBD2; V: TRBV20-1; J: TRBJ2-7; size: many; CDR3: CSAPSGSYEQYF; DNA: TGCAGTGCTCCAAGCGGGAGCTACGAGCAGTACTTC
D: TRBD1; V: TRBV20-1; J: TRBJ1-5; size: .; CDR3: CSAPGQGNNQPQHF; DNA: TGCAGTGCTCCGGGACAGGGCAACAATCAGCCCCAGCATTTT
D: TRBD2; V: TRBV20-1; J: TRBJ2-3; size: few; CDR3: CSARWRGSTDTQYF; DNA: TGCAGTGCTAGGTGGCGGGGGTCCACAGATACGCAGTATTTT
D: TRBD1; V: TRBV15; J: TRBJ2-5; size: .; CDR3: CATSRALGQAGETQYF; DNA: TGTGCCACCAGCAGAGCATTAGGACAGGCGGGAGAGACCCAGTACTTC
D: .; V: TRBV7-2; J: TRBJ2-1; size: many; CDR3: CASSFNNEQFF; DNA: TGTGCCAGCAGCTTTAACAATGAGCAGTTCTTC
D: TRBD1; V: TRBV10-3; J: TRBJ1-2; size: .; CDR3: CAISEGQGRGYTF; DNA: TGTGCCATCAGTGAGGGACAGGGTCGTGGCTACACCTTC
D: TRBD2; V: TRBV3-1; J: TRBJ2-5; size: once; CDR3: CASSLSSGRVGETQYF; DNA: TGTGCCAGCAGCCTCAGTAGCGGGAGGGTTGGAGAGACCCAGTACTTC
D: .; V: TRBV20-1; J: TRBJ2-7; size: many; CDR3: CSAPRGDFYEQYF; DNA: TGCAGTGCTCCGCGGGGCGACTTCTACGAGCAGTACTTC
D: .; V: TRBV7-2; J: TRBJ2-7; size: few; CDR3: CASSSRPGDEQYF; DNA: TGTGCCAGCAGCTCGAGGCCAGGGGACGAGCAGTACTTC
D: TRBD1; V: TRBV5-1; J: TRBJ1-4; size: many; CDR3: CARGQPNEKLFF; DNA: TGCGCCAGGGGACAGCCTAATGAAAAACTGTTTTTT
D: TRBD2; V: TRBV11-2; J: TRBJ2-3; size: many; CDR3: CASSPLAGGLSSTDTQYF; DNA: TGTGCCAGCAGCCCTCTAGCGGGGGGGCTTTCTAGCACAGATACGCAGTATTTT
D: .; V: TRBV20-1; J: TRBJ1-6; size: many; CDR3: CSARLPSSYNSPLHF; DNA: TGCAGTGCTAGACTACCGAGCTCCTATAATTCACCCCTCCACTTT
D: .; V: TRBV20-1; J: TRBJ2-2; size: .; CDR3: CSARRDGNTGELFF; DNA: TGCAGTGCTAGGAGGGACGGGAACACCGGGGAGCTGTTTTTT
D: .; V: TRBV7-9; J: TRBJ2-1; size: .; CDR3: CASLQGSSYNEQFF; DNA: TGTGCCAGCCTGCAGGGTTCCTCCTACAATGAGCAGTTCTTC
D: TRBD2; V: TRBV6-1; J: TRBJ2-1; size: many; CDR3: CASSGPGGASYNEQFF; DNA: TGTGCCAGCAGTGGGCCGGGAGGGGCTTCCTACAATGAGCAGTTCTTC
D: TRBD1; V: TRBV6-5; J: TRBJ2-7; size: many; CDR3: CASSLDRGEQYF; DNA: TGTGCCAGCAGTTTGGACAGGGGCGAGCAGTACTTC
D: .; V: TRBV6-5; J: TRBJ1-5; size: few; CDR3: CASSYSAADQFSNQPQHF; DNA: TGTGCCAGCAGTTACTCAGCGGCGGACCAATTTAGCAATCAGCCCCAGCATTTT
D: .; V: TRBV4-3; J: TRBJ2-1; size: many; CDR3: CASSQEGVVPWNEQFF; DNA: TGCGCCAGCAGCCAAGAAGGGGTAGTGCCATGGAATGAGCAGTTCTTC
D: .; V: TRBV10-3; J: TRBJ1-5; size: many; CDR3: CATSSGRFSTSNQPQHF; DNA: TGTGCCACCTCGTCAGGCAGGTTCTCAACGAGCAATCAGCCCCAGCATTTT
D: .; V: TRBV7-2; J: TRBJ2-2; size: .; CDR3: CASSARGGTNTGELFF; DNA: TGTGCCAGCAGCGCTAGAGGGGGAACGAACACCGGGGAGCTGTTTTTT
D: .; V: TRBV5-5; J: TRBJ1-5; size: many; CDR3: CASSLAELGGIQPQHF; DNA: TGTGCCAGCAGCTTGGCTGAGCTGGGGGGAATTCAGCCCCAGCATTTT
D: .; V: TRBV28; J: TRBJ2-5; size: many; CDR3: CASSLSFFQETQYF; DNA: TGTGCCAGCAGTTTAAGTTTCTTCCAAGAGACCCAGTACTTC
D: TRBD1; V: TRBV20-1; J: TRBJ1-4; size: many; CDR3: CSAPRDRGSLAQKLFF; DNA: TGCAGTGCTCCAAGGGACAGGGGTTCTCTCGCCCAAAAACTGTTTTTT
D: TRBD1; V: TRBV20-1; J: TRBJ2-7; size: many; CDR3: CSAPRTGYYEQYF; DNA: TGCAGTGCCCCTCGGACAGGCTACTACGAGCAGTACTTC
D: .; V: TRBV28; J: TRBJ2-7; size: many; CDR3: CATTQSDASSYEQYF; DNA: TGTGCCACTACCCAGTCGGACGCGAGCTCCTACGAGCAGTACTTC
D: .; V: TRBV12-3/TRBV12-4; J: TRBJ1-2; size: many; CDR3: CASSLVPAGGGYTF; DNA: TGTGCCAGCAGTTTAGTACCCGCCGGAGGTGGCTACACCTTC
D: .; V: TRBV6-1; J: TRBJ1-4; size: many; CDR3: CASRKEGSNEKLFF; DNA: TGTGCCAGCAGAAAGGAGGGCTCTAATGAAAAACTGTTTTTT
D: .; V: TRBV10-3; J: TRBJ2-3; size: many; CDR3: CAISESMGTDTQYF; DNA: TGTGCCATCAGTGAGTCCATGGGCACAGATACGCAGTATTTT
D: .; V: TRBV2; J: TRBJ1-5; size: many; CDR3: CASSEDGQEFQPQHF; DNA: TGTGCCAGCAGTGAAGATGGGCAGGAGTTCCAGCCCCAGCATTTT
D: TRBD1; V: TRBV7-8; J: TRBJ2-5; size: many; CDR3: CASRGQGTTETQYF; DNA: TGTGCCAGCAGGGGACAGGGGACAACGGAGACCCAGTACTTC
D: TRBD1; V: TRBV7-2; J: TRBJ1-1; size: few; CDR3: CASSLVGGSTEAFF; DNA: TGTGCCAGCAGCTTAGTAGGGGGCAGTACTGAAGCTTTCTTT
D: TRBD2; V: TRBV28; J: TRBJ2-7; size: many; CDR3: CASSLWGGGDSYEQYF; DNA: TGTGCCAGCAGTTTATGGGGGGGGGGAGACTCCTACGAGCAGTACTTC
D: .; V: TRBV20-1; J: TRBJ1-3; size: .; CDR3: CSARYNGGNTIYF; DNA: TGCAGTGCTCGCTATAATGGGGGAAACACCATATATTTT
D: .; V: TRBV5-1; J: TRBJ2-1; size: .; CDR3: CASSLEGGRWSEQFF; DNA: TGCGCCAGCAGCTTGGAAGGGGGAAGGTGGTCTGAGCAGTTCTTC